The 10 T cell receptor beta chains below were found in one sample sequenced in a study of T cell responses to AZD1222 COVID-19 vaccine. Sequenced by immunoSEQ multiplex PCR; TCRdb stores in-frame clones only, minus some. The sample lists under 95,000 clones; roughly 90% were seen once. Sequences were derived from peripheral blood, sampled on day 0 of AZD1222 vaccination. These receptors were collected from an adult in good health.

This chain connects TRBV12-3 or TRBV12-4 to TRBJ1-2, with a weak D call TRBD1 (5 bases). The CDR3 contains 12 residues. Trimming took off 2 bases at V and 8 bases at J, with 9 bases between the two ends. The CDR3 reads CASSLSGGGYTF. The CDR3 DNA reads TGTGCCAGCAGTTTATCCGGGGGGGGCTACACCTTC.

The DNA for the CDR3 is TGCGCCAGCAGCTTGGTGAGCGGGACATCGGAGACCCAGTACTTC. It yields the protein CASSLVSGTSETQYF. The V and J genes are TRBV5-1 and TRBJ2-5, with a possible D match to TRBD2 (7 bases). The CDR3 loop spans 15 amino acids. Germline V gene data show CDR1 as SGHRS and CDR2 as YFSETQ. Trimming took 0 bases from V and 5 from J, leaving 14 bases between them.

The chain combines TRBV19 with TRBJ2-5; D not resolved. Trimming removed 8 bases from V and 4 bases from J, with 11 bases in between. In germline, CDR1 is LNHDA, CDR2 SQIVND (reference sequence). The CDR3 sequence is 12 residues long. This CDR3 reads CASRRVGETQYF. CDR3 nucleotides: TGTGCCAGTCGTAGGGTCGGAGAGACCCAGTACTTC.

V is TRBV19 and J is TRBJ1-1, with a possible D match to TRBD1 (5 bases). Germline V CDR1 and CDR2: LNHDA, SQIVND (reference sequence). Deletions cut 5 bases from V and 4 bases from J, with 17 bases between. The CDR3 has 15 amino acids. The CDR3 region is CASSGTGGGGTEAFF. The CDR3 coding sequence is TGTGCCAGTAGTGGAACAGGAGGAGGTGGCACTGAAGCTTTCTTT.

The chain combines TRBV3-1 (or the pseudogene TRBV3-2) with TRBJ2-7; 8 nucleotides match TRBD1. The CDR3 is made up of 14 amino acids. Trimming at V came to 3 bases and at J to 5 bases, leaving 6 bases not matched to a gene. Germline loops: CDR1 LGHDT, CDR2 YNNKEL (reference sequence). CDR3 nucleotides: TGTGCCAGCAGCCAGCAGGGGGCGCAACACGAGCAGTACTTC. Protein: CASSQQGAQHEQYF.

This chain joins TRBV5-8 and TRBJ1-2; D is ambiguous. Germline CDR1 and CDR2: SGHTS and YDEGEE. Between the trimmed V and J ends, which lost 1 base and 1 base, there was a span of 8 bases. The CDR3 extends over 14 amino acids. The CDR3 loop reads CASSLILRNYGYTF. The CDR3 DNA is TGTGCCAGCAGCTTGATTCTCCGTAACTATGGCTACACCTTC.

The rearrangement links TRBV5-1 to TRBJ2-1; D remains ambiguous. The V end was cut by 5 bases, the J end by 4 bases, with 10 bases between. CDR1 SGHRS and CDR2 YFSETQ come from the germline V gene. This CDR3 comprises 13 residues. The CDR3 DNA reads as TGCGCCAGCAGTTCTGACCCATACAATGAGCAGTTCTTC. This translates into CASSSDPYNEQFF. Variable domain in full (rest from reference TRBV5-1 and TRBJ2-1): KAGVTQTPRYLIKTRGQQVTLSCSPISGHRSVSWYQQTPGQGLQFLFEYFSETQRNKGNFPGRFSGRQFSNSRSEMNVSTLELGDSALYLCASSSDPYNEQFFGPGTRLTVL.

The rearrangement links TRBV6-2 or TRBV6-3 to TRBJ1-2; D uncertain. This CDR3 contains 12 residues. The V end lost 4 bases, the J end lost 8 bases, and 11 bases lay between the germline ends. Germline loops: CDR1 MNHEY, CDR2 SVGEGT. The CDR3 sequence: CASSLLVGGYTF. CDR3 DNA: TGTGCCAGCAGTTTACTGGTAGGCGGCTACACCTTC.

CDR3 bases: TGTGCCAGCAGCCCTGCCAGCATGGACAATGAGCAGTTCTTC. Translation gives CASSPASMDNEQFF. The chain carries TRBV4-2 and TRBJ2-1; D unclear. V was pared by 4 bases and J by 5 bases, with 12 bases between. The CDR3 runs 14 residues. Germline CDR1 and CDR2: LGHNA and YNFKEQ.

The J gene is TRBJ1-1, the V gene TRBV6-2 or TRBV6-3; no definite D call. The CDR3 sequence is 12 residues long. Per the germline V gene, CDR1 is MNHEY and CDR2 is SVGEGT. V lost 3 bases to trimming and J lost 6 bases, with 8 bases between them. In DNA form, the CDR3 reads TGTGCCAGCAGTTATTGGGAGTCTGAAGCTTTCTTT. Translation gives CASSYWESEAFF.